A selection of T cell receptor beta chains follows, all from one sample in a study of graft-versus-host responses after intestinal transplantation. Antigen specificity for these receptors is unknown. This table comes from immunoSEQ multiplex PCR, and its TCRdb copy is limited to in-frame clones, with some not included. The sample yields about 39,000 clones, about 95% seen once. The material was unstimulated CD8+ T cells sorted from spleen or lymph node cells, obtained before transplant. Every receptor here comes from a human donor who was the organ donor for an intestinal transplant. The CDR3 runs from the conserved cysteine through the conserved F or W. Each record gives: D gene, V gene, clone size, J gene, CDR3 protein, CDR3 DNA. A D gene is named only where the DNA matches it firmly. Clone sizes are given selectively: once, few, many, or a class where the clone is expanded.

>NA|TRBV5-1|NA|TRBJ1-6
CASSFAVSNSPLHF
TGCGCCAGCAGCTTCGCAGTTTCCAATTCACCCCTCCACTTT
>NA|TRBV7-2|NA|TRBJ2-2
CASLAVSNTGELFF
TGTGCCAGTTTGGCAGTATCGAACACCGGGGAGCTGTTTTTT
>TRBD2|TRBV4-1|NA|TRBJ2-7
CASSQEERGGYEQYF
TGCGCCAGCAGCCAAGAGGAGCGGGGGGGCTACGAGCAGTACTTC
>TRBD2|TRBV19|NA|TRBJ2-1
CASSILSGGGSEQFF
TGTGCCAGTAGTATTTTAAGCGGGGGTGGTAGTGAGCAGTTCTTC
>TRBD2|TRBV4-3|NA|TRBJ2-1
CASSQDLLLGTSDDEQFF
TGCGCCAGCAGCCAAGATCTTCTTCTCGGGACTAGCGACGATGAGCAGTTCTTC
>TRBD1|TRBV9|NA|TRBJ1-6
CASSGTEYNSPLHF
TGTGCCAGCAGTGGGACAGAGTATAATTCACCCCTCCACTTT
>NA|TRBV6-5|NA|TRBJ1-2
CASKADYGYTF
TGTGCCAGCAAAGCCGACTATGGCTACACCTTC
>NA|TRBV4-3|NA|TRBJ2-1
CASSLNPRGGVYNEQFF
TGCGCCAGCAGCCTTAACCCCCGAGGAGGCGTCTACAATGAGCAGTTCTTC
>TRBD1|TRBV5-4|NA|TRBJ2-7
CASSLAGTELYEQYF
TGTGCCAGCAGCTTGGCCGGGACAGAATTATACGAGCAGTACTTC
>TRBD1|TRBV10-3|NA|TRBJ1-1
CAISDTGGNTEAFF
TGTGCCATCAGTGATACAGGGGGAAACACTGAAGCTTTCTTT
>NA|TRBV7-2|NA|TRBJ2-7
CASSLDLGTYEQYF
TGTGCCAGCAGCTTAGATTTGGGTACCTACGAGCAGTACTTC
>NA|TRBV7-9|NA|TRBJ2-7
CASSPGQNEQYF
TGTGCCAGCAGCCCAGGACAGAACGAGCAGTACTTC
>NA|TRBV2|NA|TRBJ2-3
CASTDTQYF
TGTGCCAGCACAGATACGCAGTATTTT
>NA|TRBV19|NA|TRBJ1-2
CASSISGSNYGYTF
TGTGCCAGTAGTATCTCCGGGAGTAACTATGGCTACACCTTC
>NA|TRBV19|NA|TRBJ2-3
CASGTGRGFTDTQYF
TGTGCCAGTGGGACTGGTCGCGGTTTCACAGATACGCAGTATTTT
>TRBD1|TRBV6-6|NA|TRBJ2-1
CASSYLQGFNEQFF
TGTGCCAGCAGTTACTTACAGGGGTTCAATGAGCAGTTCTTC
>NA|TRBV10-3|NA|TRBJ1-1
CAIIESPGNTEAFF
TGTGCCATCATCGAGTCTCCGGGGAACACTGAAGCTTTCTTT
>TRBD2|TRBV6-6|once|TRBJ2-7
CASSYSKLAGFYEQYF
TGTGCCAGCAGTTACTCGAAACTAGCGGGGTTCTACGAGCAGTACTTC
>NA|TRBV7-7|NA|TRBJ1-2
CASSSGQPNYGYTF
TGTGCCAGCAGCTCAGGACAGCCTAACTATGGCTACACCTTC
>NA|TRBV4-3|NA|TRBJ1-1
CASSQDFSLNTEAFF
TGCGCCAGCAGCCAAGATTTCAGCCTCAACACTGAAGCTTTCTTT
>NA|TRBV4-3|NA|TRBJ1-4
CASSPGVGDEKLFF
TGCGCCAGCAGCCCAGGGGTGGGGGATGAAAAACTGTTTTTT
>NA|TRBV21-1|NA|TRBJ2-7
CASRRDRVTYEQYF
TGTGCCAGCAGGAGGGACAGGGTCACCTACGAGCAGTACTTC
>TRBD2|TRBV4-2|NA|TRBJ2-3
CASSPKRGVTTDTQYF
TGTGCCAGCAGCCCCAAGCGGGGGGTCACCACAGATACGCAGTATTTT